This TCR beta chain derives from a study of blood T cells in healthy people across ages (dated by TCRdb to the mid-2010s). Regarding the complete study: In model experiments, template switching captured about one uniquely barcoded TCR beta cDNA molecule for every two T cells. Using deep sequencing normalized with unique cDNA molecular identifiers, the study measured how TCR beta repertoire diversity changes with age. The donors were split into four age groups: young (average about 15 years), middle-aged (roughly 42), aged (62) and long-lived (roughly 80). Donors of different ages were randomly distributed across sequencing lanes to avoid experimental bias. Two additional independent replicas of 1 million unique cDNA reads from the same blood draw were analyzed for two donors (one aged 18 to 29 and one aged 80 or older). What the work shows at the level of the full study, not this receptor alone: A strong correlation was found between observed TCR beta diversity and the percentage of naive T cells measured by flow cytometry. Estimates of total diversity based on one million sequenced T cells were regarded as lower bounds and as underestimates. Compared with the aged group, the long-lived group had more naive CD4+ T cells, fewer expanded clones and increased TCR diversity, a pattern suggesting age selection. Because profiling used bulk unsorted PBMCs, naive and antigen-experienced compartments could not be compared conclusively. Observed TCR beta diversity per million T cells fell roughly linearly with age, and a significant reduction was already apparent by age about 38. The CMV infection status of donors was not known, potentially confounding age-related changes in expanded clonotypes.

This clonotype occurred a few times. There is no known antigen for this receptor. Per-base qualities were not stored, and no clone one base away is much larger. The cysteine opens and the phenylalanine closes a CDR3 of 14 amino acids. Only the CDR3 part of the read is kept: 42 bases, read in frame from the first base. CDR1 and CDR2 (SNHLY, FYNNEI) derive from the germline V gene. Trimming at the junction amounts to 5 bases on V and 4 bases on J, and the germline ends lie 13 bases apart. The donors were roughly 39 Caucasian individuals from Russia, aged roughly 6 to 100 years, who were systemically healthy. Each donor gave ten milliliters of peripheral blood, collected into EDTA-treated Vacutainer tubes. PBMCs were isolated by Ficoll-Paque density-gradient centrifugation, with at least 6.5 million obtained per sample. Trizol reagent was used to extract total RNA from PBMCs, with at least 5.5 micrograms per sample. The percentages of naive CD45RAhigh/CD27high T cells were determined by flow cytometry on a PBMC aliquot from every donor.

The library relied on 5' RACE. The listed sequencing device is Illumina HiSeq 2500. A second PCR of about 6 to 12 cycles was run with a J-beta primer mix and a sample-barcoded 5' primer. Each TCR beta cDNA molecule received a unique molecular identifier from a template-switch 5' adaptor carrying 12 random nucleotides. Each sample yielded at least 2.5 million CDR3-containing paired-end reads. First-strand cDNA synthesis was performed from all RNA using the Mint cDNA synthesis kit, with priming by a TRBC-specific oligonucleotide. After uracil-DNA glycosylase treatment, a first 18-cycle PCR used universal primers M1SS and BC2_uni_R on all cDNA. The original methods were these. For normalization, 1 million high-quality reads were randomly selected from each sample, with every read carrying a distinct molecular identifier. Instead of being binned into consensus sequences, reads that shared molecular identifiers were thrown out. MiTCR, with a Q25 quality threshold and the strictest error-elimination algorithm, was used for CDR3 identification, clonotype clustering and error correction. Lower-bound total TCR beta diversity was estimated with a nonparametric unseen species model using Euler transformation. TCRdb applied fastp at Q25 and MiXCR to the public reads, then kept only in-frame beta chains. CDR3 protein sequences are deduplicated, and each keeps its most common genes and DNA. TCRdb, not the original authors, processed these V and J calls. The sample table lists about 1.8 million distinct CDR3 sequences, less than 50% of them with a count of one. Of the sample, approximately 2% is held by the ten largest clones.

The sequence joins TRBV2 to TRBJ2-3, and the D gene may be TRBD1, 5 bases matching. The clonotype comes from a woman aged 40 to 55 in good health. Sequencing was performed on blood. For the CDR3, the sequence is CASSTDSQADTQYF. The DNA sequence follows: TGTGCCAGCAGTACTGACAGTCAGGCAGATACGCAGTATTTT.